The T cell receptor beta chain under discussion was sequenced for a study of cytomegalovirus exposure and HLA in healthy donors. Overall study results and limits: The study labeled 180 or so TCR beta chains cytomegalovirus-associated. Of the V segments, some could not be distinguished, including TRBV6-2 and TRBV6-3, and were excluded.

A multiplex PCR was run with 60 Vbeta primers and 13 Jbeta primers. Sequencing used immunoSEQ multiplex PCR; TCRdb keeps in-frame clones, though not all of them. Of some 160,000 clones in the sample, roughly 80% were seen once. As for this clone: What it binds is unknown.

V was shortened by 2 bases and J by 6 bases, with 13 bases between the two germline ends. The length of the CDR3 is 15 residues. Looked up from germline, CDR1 is SEHNR and CDR2 is FQNEAQ (reference sequence). Sequences were obtained from PBMCs. This receptor was identified in a boy between 2 and 10 years old in good health and CMV-seronegative. The chain combines TRBV7-9 with TRBJ2-2; D might be TRBD1 (5 bases). The CDR3 DNA reads TGTGCCAGCAGCTTAAGGCAGGGTAATCCCGGGGAGCTGTTTTTT. It encodes CASSLRQGNPGELFF. The full variable domain, its missing parts supplied by reference TRBV7-9 and TRBJ2-2, is DTGVSQNPRHKITKRGQNVTFRCDPISEHNRLYWYRQTLGQGPEFLTYFQNEAQLEKSRLLSDRFSAERPKGSFSTLEIQRTEQGDSAMYLCASSLRQGNPGELFFGEGSRLTVL.